This TCR beta chain came from a study of blood T cell repertoires in COVID-19. Study details: The study drew acute and convalescent COVID-19 samples from the United States, Italy and Spain. From T cells, B-cell-depleted T cells, or PBMCs came the material, which was cDNA or gDNA.

This clone was counted a few times. This CDR3 has 15 residues. Germline loops: CDR1 SGHNT, CDR2 YYREEE (reference sequence). Trimming removed 1 base from V and 9 bases from J; junction bases left unmatched: 11. In the source study's methods: Amplification from reference gene primers served as the basis for estimated nucleated cell counts. Profiled with immunoSEQ multiplex PCR; TCRdb holds only in-frame clones, not every one. Clonal size and the V and J genes are those of that table, whereas D and trimming came from the DNA. The sample records fewer than 130,000 clones, approximately 85% being singletons.

Specimen: peripheral blood. V and J are TRBV5-4 and TRBJ2-3, with TRBD2 identical over 7 bases. The sequence was collected from a human donor in a cohort sampled during active COVID-19. CDR3: CASSLLTSNDPTQYF. The CDR3 DNA reads as TGTGCCAGCAGCTTGTTGACTAGCAATGATCCAACGCAGTATTTT.